Following are 4 T cell receptor beta chains from one sample sequenced in a study of shared clonotypes between healthy human individuals. The method was immunoSEQ multiplex PCR; TCRdb's version includes in-frame clones alone and lacks a portion of them. The sample has some 900,000 clones; less than 85% are singletons. Sequenced material: memory CD4+ T cells sorted from blood. Subset defined: CD45RA-negative fraction. All receptors derive from a man between 18 and 35 years old in good health.

This clone was observed a single time. The V call is TRBV6-5, the J call TRBJ1-2; TRBD1 aligns across 7 bases. The V segment lost 6 bases and the J segment 4 bases; nucleotides outside the gene matches: 8. The CDR3 length is 14 residues. CDR1 and CDR2 (germline): MNHEY, SVGAGI. The CDR3 protein is CASRYRGVGYGYTF. In DNA form, the CDR3 reads TGTGCCAGCAGGTACAGGGGAGTTGGCTATGGCTACACCTTC.

The chain carries TRBV6-6 and TRBJ1-1; no clear D. V was shortened by 0 bases and J by 1 base, with 6 bases between the two germline ends. CDR1 MNHNY and CDR2 SVGAGI come from the germline V gene (reference sequence). The CDR3 sequence is 14 residues long. CDR3 protein: CASSYSVPNTEAFF. The DNA for the CDR3 is TGTGCCAGCAGTTACTCGGTCCCGAACACTGAAGCTTTCTTT.

Turning to this clone: The same CDR3 also results from other DNA sequences found in this sample. The chain links TRBV5-1 to TRBJ1-3; possibly TRBD1 for D (6 bases). This CDR3 region has 15 residues. Germline CDR1 SGHRS, CDR2 YFSETQ. The germline V and J ends were trimmed by 0 bases and 4 bases, with 11 bases remaining between them. The CDR3 loop is CASSLEGGSGNTIYF. The CDR3 DNA reads as TGCGCCAGCAGCTTGGAAGGGGGAAGCGGAAACACCATATATTTT. Variable domain in full (rest from reference TRBV5-1 and TRBJ1-3): KAGVTQTPRYLIKTRGQQVTLSCSPISGHRSVSWYQQTPGQGLQFLFEYFSETQRNKGNFPGRFSGRQFSNSRSEMNVSTLELGDSALYLCASSLEGGSGNTIYFGEGSWLTVV.

The rearrangement uses TRBV5-5 and TRBJ2-1; D is ambiguous. There are 17 residues in the CDR3. In germline, CDR1 is SGHKS, CDR2 YYEKEE (reference sequence). V dropped 0 bases and J dropped 0 bases, with 13 bases sitting between them. CDR3: CASSLAQATSSYNEQFF. The CDR3, as DNA: TGTGCCAGCAGCTTGGCCCAGGCCACGAGCTCCTACAATGAGCAGTTCTTC.